This T cell receptor (beta chain) was profiled in a study of blood T cell repertoires in COVID-19. Study details: Whether acute or convalescent, the COVID-19 samples came from the United States, Italy and Spain.

The J segment lost 3 bases and the V segment lost 7 bases, leaving 3 bases of the junction unmatched. The CDR3 sequence is 12 residues long. Looked up from germline, CDR1 is SQVTM and CDR2 is ANQGSEA. Profiling relied on immunoSEQ multiplex PCR, and the TCRdb table lists in-frame clones only, not all of them. The data show 300,000 to 400,000 clones, more than 75% seen once. Input material: PBMCs or T cells enriched from blood (not recorded which). The receptor was derived from a woman aged 25 to 39 who had recovered from COVID-19. The V call is TRBV29-1, the J call TRBJ2-7, with 10 bases identical to TRBD1. CDR3 in DNA: TGCAGCGCTCGGACAGGGGGCTACGAGCAGTACTTC. Protein product: CSARTGGYEQYF.